This TCR beta chain derives from a study of blood T cell repertoires in COVID-19. The CDR3 length is 15 residues. V was cut by 5 bases and J by 7 bases, with 18 bases left in between. In germline, CDR1 is SGHAT, CDR2 FQNNGV. Repertoires were generated with immunoSEQ multiplex PCR, while TCRdb's copy carries only in-frame clones and drops some. This sample carries 45,000 to 65,000 clones, 83% of them seen once, and the ten largest clones take approximately 16%. The specimen sequenced was peripheral blood. The receptor comes from a man aged 40-49 years with acute or convalescent COVID-19. The chain has TRBV11-2 and TRBJ1-5; no clear D gene. This CDR3 is CASSPISGRRQPQHF. CDR3 bases: TGTGCCAGCAGCCCCATCTCCGGGAGAAGGCAGCCCCAGCATTTT. Together with reference TRBV11-2 and TRBJ1-5, the CDR3 gives the full variable domain: EAGVAQSPRYKIIEKRQSVAFWCNPISGHATLYWYQQILGQGPKLLIQFQNNGVVDDSQLPKDRFSAERLKGVDSTLKIQPAKLEDSAVYLCASSPISGRRQPQHFGDGTRLSIL.